The sequence of this T cell receptor beta chain was determined in a study of cytomegalovirus exposure and HLA in healthy donors. Looking at the study overall: In terms of ancestry, the Caucasian-associated cluster contained roughly 81% of the 398 genotyped donors. Study-level findings and limits: For presence/absence analyses, sequencing depth was assumed to be roughly uniform across donors. A prior analysis recorded that most TCR beta V segments were productive about 90% or about 30% of the time.

Notes on this clone: Its antigen is as yet unknown.

CDR3 size: 14 residues. Germline-derived CDR1 and CDR2 are SEHNR and FQNEAQ (reference sequence). Losses at the gene ends were 5 bases for V and 6 bases for J; bases not matched to a gene: 6. PCR involved 60 Vbeta and 13 Jbeta primers. TCRdb's copy holds only in-frame clones and misses some; the assay was immunoSEQ multiplex PCR. The table records roughly 100,000 clones, about 80% of them present only once. The chain recombines TRBV7-9 with TRBJ2-1; 8 bases line up with TRBD2. The sequence was obtained from a man in his forties or fifties in good health and CMV-seronegative. The source material was PBMCs. The CDR3 nucleotides are TGTGCCAGCAGCCGGACTAGCAGGGGCAATGAGCAGTTCTTC. Protein sequence: CASSRTSRGNEQFF.